A single sample is the source of the 3 T cell receptor beta chains below, sequenced in a study of shared T cell receptors in the human thymus. Repertoires were generated with immunoSEQ multiplex PCR, while TCRdb's copy carries only in-frame clones and drops some. The sample consists of roughly 500,000 clones, around 82% of them appearing once. Another study also made use of these data, one on human thymus T cells.

The sequencing input was thymocytes. The receptors come from a boy in the first two years of life with a congenital heart defect.

The chain combines TRBV19 with TRBJ1-1, with unresolved D. Trimming left V 3 bases short and J 0 bases short, with 5 bases between. CDR1 LNHDA and CDR2 SQIVND come from the germline V gene (reference sequence). The CDR3 contains 13 residues. CDR3 in amino acids: CASSMALNTEAFF. The CDR3 nucleotides read TGTGCCAGTAGTATGGCCCTGAACACTGAAGCTTTCTTT.

This chain uses TRBV6-1 with TRBJ1-1; TRBD1 matches 7 bases. The trim removed 2 bases at V and 5 bases at J, leaving 11 bases unmatched. Germline CDR1 MNHNS, CDR2 SASEGT. The length of the CDR3 is 16 residues. The DNA of the CDR3 is TGTGCCAGCAGTGAAATCTACAGGGGTACGGGGACTGAAGCTTTCTTT. Encoded protein: CASSEIYRGTGTEAFF.

This clone has a handful of counts. The chain carries TRBV4-2 and TRBJ2-7; 9 bases are shared with TRBD2. The germline V gene encodes CDR1 LGHNA and CDR2 YNFKEQ. J was trimmed by 2 bases and V by 4 bases; bases with no gene match: 30. CDR3 length: 23 residues. The CDR3 reads CASSPRGRHGKPGLAFSPYEQYF. In nucleotides, the CDR3 is TGTGCCAGCAGCCCCCGGGGGAGACACGGAAAGCCGGGACTAGCTTTTAGCCCCTACGAGCAGTACTTC.